This entry features one T cell receptor (beta chain) sequence. What this receptor recognizes is not known. Per-base qualities were not stored, and no clone one base away is much larger. Participants in the prospective study were enrolled through a virtual design, were aged about 18 to 100 years, and lived in about 25 United States geographic areas. Cohort assignment in the prospective study relied on participant-reported clinical history from a screening survey and a study questionnaire. Recovered participants in ImmuneRACE Cohort 3 were defined as having two consecutive negative NP/OP PCR tests, clearance from a healthcare professional, or resolution of symptoms. In the prospective study, mobile phlebotomists collected whole blood, serum and a nasopharyngeal or oropharyngeal swab from each participant. Over a roughly 2-month period, participants in the prospective study had the option of providing additional blood draws and questionnaires. Before DNA extraction, prospective study blood samples were shipped either frozen or at room temperature.

This record comes from a study of blood T cell repertoires in COVID-19 (dated by TCRdb to 2018 to 2021). With regard to the full study: Samples from collaborators originated in the United States, Italy and Spain and spanned both the acute and convalescent phases of COVID-19. The material from the prospective study consisted of cDNA or gDNA derived from T cells, B-cell-depleted T cells, or PBMCs. The dataset comprised deeply sampled blood TCRbeta repertoires from subjects exposed to, actively infected with, or recovered from COVID-19. The repertoires were released in a freely available public database intended as a resource for research on the immune response to SARS-CoV-2. The samples were drawn from the first 160 participants of the ongoing ImmuneRACE study and from 950 to 1,500 subjects provided by 6 global collaborators. Sample metadata almost always included a de-identified subject ID, COVID-19 status, age in years and sex. Where available, HLA class I and class II types were obtained from metadata supplied by the sample provider rather than from assay-based typing. General findings and caveats noted by the study authors: Clinical and demographic metadata were provided uncurated, with the amount varying by source and participant.

The CDR3 measures 12 amino acids from cysteine to phenylalanine. CDR3 DNA only is kept here, 36 bases in frame from base 1. V and J are trimmed by 6 bases and 8 bases, and the gene matches miss 3 bases of the junction. CDR1 and CDR2 are read off the germline V gene as MNHEY and SVGAGI. TCRbeta CDR3 regions were amplified from genomic DNA by means of the immunoSEQ Assay, a bias-controlled multiplex PCR. The paper's data handling went like this. Within the assay, amplification of reference gene primers was used to estimate how many nucleated cells each sample contained. To quantify the absolute abundance of each unique TCRbeta CDR3 rearrangement, sequence reads were collapsed and filtered. For each sample, productive Simpson clonality was calculated by taking the square root of Simpson's diversity index across productive rearrangements. TCRdb holds this immuneACCESS table with in-frame rearrangements only. Some clones are missing; in checked studies, unresolved V genes explain under half, and the rest has no known cause. Clonal size and the V and J genes are those of that table, whereas D and trimming came from the DNA. The sample includes roughly 250,000 clones, with 70% to 90% observed a single time. The ten largest clonotypes hold over 1.5% of the sample.

Sequenced input: PBMCs or T cells enriched from blood (not recorded which). The receptor comes from a woman in her forties or fifties who had recovered from COVID-19. The sequence links TRBV6-5 to TRBJ1-2; 10 central nucleotides agree with TRBD1. Here the CDR3 is given as CASSGQGDGYTF. The DNA sequence follows: TGTGCCAGCAGCGGACAGGGGGACGGCTACACCTTC.